Below are 23 T cell receptor beta chains sequenced from a single sample in a study of control samples from healthy donors and cancer patients. Sequencing used immunoSEQ multiplex PCR; TCRdb keeps in-frame clones, though not all of them. The profile shows 40,000 to 50,000 clones, approximately 94% of them singletons. The sample comprised blood. Receptor source: a man aged 55 to 69 in good health.

The CDR3 sequence is CASKEGSNQPQHF. In DNA, the CDR3 is TGTGCCAGCAAAGAGGGCAGCAATCAGCCCCAGCATTTT. The chain couples TRBV6-5 to TRBJ1-5; D not resolved. From germline, CDR1 is MNHEY and CDR2 SVGAGI. The CDR3 is made up of 13 amino acids. V was cut by 7 bases and J by 1 base, with 8 bases left in between.

This clone has just one count. V is TRBV24-1 and J is TRBJ2-1, with 7 bases aligning to TRBD1. CDR1 KGHDR and CDR2 SFDVKD come from the germline V gene. This CDR3 is 15 amino acids long. V was clipped by 4 bases and J by 5 bases; unmatched bases: 7. The CDR3 sequence: CATSEPTGADNEQFF. DNA of the CDR3: TGTGCCACCAGTGAGCCAACAGGGGCCGACAATGAGCAGTTCTTC.

This rearrangement joins TRBV2 to TRBJ1-1; 10 nucleotides align to TRBD1. This CDR3 contains 12 residues. Germline CDR1 SNHLY, CDR2 FYNNEI. The trim removed 6 bases at V and 10 bases at J, leaving 5 bases unmatched. CDR3: CASRLDRGLAFF. The CDR3, as DNA: TGTGCCAGCAGACTGGACAGGGGGTTAGCTTTCTTT. Full variable domain (remainder filled in from reference TRBV2 and TRBJ1-1): EPEVTQTPSHQVTQMGQEVILRCVPISNHLYFYWYRQILGQKVEFLVSFYNNEISEKSEIFDDQFSVERPDGSNFTLKIRSTKLEDSAMYFCASRLDRGLAFFGQGTRLTVV.

The chain recombines TRBV5-4 with TRBJ2-1; D is unresolved. CDR3 length: 12 amino acids. CDR1 is SGHNT, CDR2 YYREEE, per germline (reference sequence). Trimming left V 3 bases short and J 9 bases short, with 10 bases between. For the CDR3, the DNA is TGTGCCAGCAGCTCTAGGGTCGCTGAGCAGTTCTTC. This sequence encodes CASSSRVAEQFF.

This clone was seen just once. The V and J genes are TRBV10-3 and TRBJ1-1, with D unclear. This CDR3 contains 12 residues. Germline V CDR1 and CDR2: ENHRY, SYGVKD. V lost 4 bases and J 4 bases, leaving 7 bases between the germline ends. The CDR3 nucleotides are TGTGCCATCAGTGCCCCAGGCACTGAAGCTTTCTTT. Residues: CAISAPGTEAFF.

This sequence joins TRBV11-3 and TRBJ1-1; a weak D match, TRBD1 (5 bases). Deletions cut 3 bases from V and 4 bases from J, with 18 bases between. This CDR3 is 16 amino acids long. Germline V gene data show CDR1 as SGHNT and CDR2 as YENEEA. The CDR3, as DNA: TGTGCCAGCAGCTTGGAGAATATGGGGGGAGCCACTGAAGCTTTCTTT. As protein: CASSLENMGGATEAFF.

Only one count was recorded for this clone. The gene calls are TRBV6-5 and TRBJ2-3, with 8 positions matching TRBD2. This CDR3 has 15 residues. Germline V gene lookup returns CDR1 MNHEY and CDR2 SVGAGI. With V trimmed by 2 bases and J by 1 base, 2 bases remained unmatched. Here the CDR3 reads CASSYAGGGTDTQYF. In DNA form, the CDR3 reads TGTGCCAGCAGTTACGCGGGAGGAGGCACAGATACGCAGTATTTT.

By sample fraction, this clone is large (0.1 to 1%). The chain has TRBV12-3 or TRBV12-4 and TRBJ1-3; maybe TRBD1 (5 bases). Trimming left V 5 bases short and J 15 bases short, with 14 bases between. The CDR3 is 11 amino acids. Here the CDR3 reads CASSTGTLAYF. The CDR3 nucleotides are TGTGCCAGCAGTACTGGGACCTTGGCATATTTT.

The chain uses TRBV21-1 and TRBJ2-3; TRBD2, the table's D call, lacks a check against the DNA. TRBV21-1 is designated a pseudogene. The CDR3 runs to 18 residues. This CDR3 is CASTGTVIEREFGDTQYF. CDR3 nucleotide sequence: TGTGCCAGCACCGGGACAGTGATCGAGCGGGAGTTTGGTGATACGCAGTATTTT.

This clone is a singleton in its sample. The V gene is TRBV12-3 or TRBV12-4, the J gene TRBJ2-7, with D perhaps TRBD1 (6 bases). V lost 6 bases and J lost 2, with 11 bases in between. The CDR3 has 13 amino acids. In DNA form, the CDR3 reads TGTGCCAGCAGGCTTACAGGGCCCTACGAGCAGTACTTC. Translating gives CASRLTGPYEQYF.

This chain joins TRBV6-2 or TRBV6-3 and TRBJ1-4; 9 bases map to TRBD1. Germline V lookup: CDR1 MNHEY, CDR2 SVGEGT. The CDR3 runs 15 residues. V was clipped by 5 bases and J by 8 bases; unmatched bases: 9. The CDR3 coding sequence is TGTGCCAGCAGTAAATGGACAGGGGAGGACGAAAAACTGTTTTTT. Its protein product is CASSKWTGEDEKLFF.

The V gene is TRBV28, the J gene TRBJ1-4, with D perhaps TRBD1 (6 bases). The V gene's germline CDR1 is MDHEN and CDR2 SYDVKM. Trimming took 0 bases from V and 13 from J, leaving 15 bases between them. The CDR3 spans 14 residues. The CDR3 bases are TGTGCCAGCAGTTTATGGGTGGAACAGGGATCACTGTTTTTT. It codes for CASSLWVEQGSLFF.

CDR3 DNA sequence: TGTGCCAGCAGTTTCTGGCTAGCGGGAGGGCCGGGGTCCGAGACCCAGTACTTC. Translated, it gives CASSFWLAGGPGSETQYF. The chain has TRBV28 and TRBJ2-5; 12 nucleotides line up with TRBD2. Germline V lookup: CDR1 MDHEN, CDR2 SYDVKM. The CDR3 consists of 18 residues. The ends lost 3 bases at V and 5 bases at J; junction bases unmatched: 13.

The gene calls are TRBV27 and TRBJ2-7, with 9 positions matching TRBD2. The CDR3 is 15 amino acids. The J segment lost 2 bases and the V segment lost 6 bases, leaving 8 bases of the junction unmatched. Germline V gene lookup returns CDR1 MNHEY and CDR2 SMNVEV (reference sequence). CDR3 DNA: TGTGCCAGCAGGACCCTGACTAGCGGACCCTACGAGCAGTACTTC. This encodes CASRTLTSGPYEQYF.

This rearrangement joins TRBV27 to TRBJ2-1; D is uncertain. The CDR3 loop spans 17 amino acids. V gave up 0 bases and J gave up 1 base, with 13 bases separating them. Germline V gene data show CDR1 as MNHEY and CDR2 as SMNVEV (reference sequence). Here the CDR3 reads CASSLSPPHRSYNEQFF. The CDR3 DNA sequence: TGTGCCAGCAGTTTATCTCCCCCCCATCGGTCCTACAATGAGCAGTTCTTC.

The rearrangement links TRBV10-3 to TRBJ2-1, with 7 bases matching TRBD1. Germline V gives CDR1 ENHRY, CDR2 SYGVKD. Losses at the gene ends were 0 bases for V and 6 bases for J; bases not matched to a gene: 2. The CDR3 is 14 residues long. CDR3 sequence (DNA): TGTGCCATCAGTGAGTCGAGACAGGGCAATGAGCAGTTCTTC. Encoded protein: CAISESRQGNEQFF.

V usage is TRBV7-3 and J usage is TRBJ2-6; perhaps D is TRBD1 or TRBD2 (5 bases each). CDR1 and CDR2 from the germline V gene are SGHTA and FQGTGA. The length of the CDR3 is 16 residues. Trimming cost V 4 bases and J 0 bases, with 10 bases left between them. CDR3 bases: TGTGCCAGCAGCTCCGAGGGGCCCTCTGGGGCCAACGTCCTGACTTTC. Encoded protein: CASSSEGPSGANVLTF.

The J gene is TRBJ1-6, the V gene TRBV14; no definite D call. The CDR3 loop spans 18 amino acids. V was trimmed by 1 base and J by 5 bases, leaving 18 bases between them. Per the germline V gene, CDR1 is SGHDN and CDR2 is FVKESK. CDR3 amino acids: CASSQGLRTLLHNSPLHF. Written as DNA, the CDR3 is TGTGCCAGCAGCCAAGGACTCCGGACTCTGCTCCATAATTCACCCCTCCACTTT.

This chain connects TRBV27 to TRBJ1-1; D is perhaps TRBD1 (5 bases). This CDR3 is 19 amino acids long. CDR1 and CDR2 (germline): MNHEY, SMNVEV (reference sequence). V shed 8 bases and J shed 6 bases, with 34 bases lying between them. CDR3 residues: CASHPTWAFWGGGRAEAFF. CDR3 nucleotide sequence: TGTGCCAGCCACCCGACGTGGGCCTTCTGGGGCGGGGGTCGAGCTGAAGCTTTCTTT.

Details on this clone: Other DNA variants within this sample encode the same CDR3. This chain joins TRBV9 and TRBJ2-1; 8 bases are a match to TRBD1. There are 15 residues in the CDR3. From germline, CDR1 is SGDLS and CDR2 YYNGEE. With V trimmed by 4 bases and J by 4 bases, 7 bases remained unmatched. The CDR3 nucleotides read TGTGCCAGCAGCCCTAGGGGGACAGGATACAATGAGCAGTTCTTC. Translating gives CASSPRGTGYNEQFF.

This clone was counted between two and nine times. V usage is TRBV29-1 and J usage is TRBJ2-2; 7 positions agree with TRBD1. Unmatched junction bases numbered 6, after V lost 4 bases and J lost 4 bases. Germline-derived CDR1 and CDR2 are SQVTM and ANQGSEA. The CDR3 totals 14 residues. The CDR3 bases are TGCAGCGTTGTCGAACAGGGGACCACCGGGGAGCTGTTTTTT. Translating gives CSVVEQGTTGELFF.

The rearrangement uses TRBV6-5 and TRBJ2-1; 8 nucleotides agree with TRBD2. Germline V CDR1 and CDR2: MNHEY, SVGAGI. The CDR3 totals 15 residues. V was pared by 10 bases and J by 3 bases, with 11 bases of the junction left unmatched. CDR3: CATRRGGGNYNEQFF. The CDR3 DNA reads TGTGCCACCCGCCGAGGCGGGGGGAACTACAATGAGCAGTTCTTC.

This sequence joins TRBV4-1 and TRBJ1-2; D is undetermined. Deletions cut 2 bases from V and 3 bases from J, with 16 bases between. Germline V CDR1 and CDR2: MGHRA, YSYEKL. This CDR3 contains 16 residues. The CDR3 bases are TGCGCCAGCAGCCAAACAAACAGCCGCCGGGACTATGGCTACACCTTC. The encoded protein is CASSQTNSRRDYGYTF.